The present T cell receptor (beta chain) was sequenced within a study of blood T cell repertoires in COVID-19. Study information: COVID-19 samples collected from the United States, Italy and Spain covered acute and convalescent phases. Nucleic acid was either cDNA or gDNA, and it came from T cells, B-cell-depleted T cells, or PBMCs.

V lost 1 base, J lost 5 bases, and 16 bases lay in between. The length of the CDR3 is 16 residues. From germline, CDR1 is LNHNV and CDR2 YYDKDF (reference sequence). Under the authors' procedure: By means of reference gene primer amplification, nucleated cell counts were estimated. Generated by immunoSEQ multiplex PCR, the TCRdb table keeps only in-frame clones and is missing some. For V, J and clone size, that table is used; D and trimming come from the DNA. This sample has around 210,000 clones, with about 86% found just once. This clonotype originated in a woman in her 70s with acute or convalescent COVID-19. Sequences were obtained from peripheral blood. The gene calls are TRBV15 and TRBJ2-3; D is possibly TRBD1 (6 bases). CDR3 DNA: TGTGCCACCAGCAGAGGGGGGCTCTCTCGGGGAGATACGCAGTATTTT. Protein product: CATSRGGLSRGDTQYF.